The rows below give T cell receptor beta chains drawn from one sample of a study of blood T cell repertoires in COVID-19. Libraries were prepared by immunoSEQ multiplex PCR; TCRdb keeps only in-frame clonotypes and omits some of them. The sample holds approximately 180,000 clones, 65% to 80% seen once. Input material: PBMCs or T cells enriched from blood (not recorded which). These receptor sequences come from a woman in her forties or fifties with acute COVID-19. The CDR3 runs from the conserved cysteine through the conserved F or W. The D gene is left open where the match is weak. Clone sizes are given selectively: once, few, many, or a class where the clone is expanded.

clone_size j_call d_call v_call cdr3_aa cdr3_nt
NA TRBJ1-2 TRBD1 TRBV4-1 CAPTGQGIYGYTF TGCGCCCCCACGGGACAGGGGATCTATGGCTACACCTTC
NA TRBJ2-5 NA TRBV19 CASTPRGQAGGTQYF TGTGCCAGTACTCCAAGAGGACAGGCCGGGGGGACCCAGTACTTC
NA TRBJ1-5 TRBD1 TRBV5-6 CASSLRDRVYQPQHF TGTGCCAGCAGCCTCCGGGACAGGGTTTACCAGCCCCAGCATTTT
NA TRBJ2-1 NA TRBV7-2 CASSSRGLRSSYNEQFF TGTGCCAGCAGCTCCAGGGGACTACGATCCTCCTACAATGAGCAGTTCTTC
few TRBJ2-5 NA TRBV5-1 CASSSKGGYAETQYF TGCGCCAGCAGCTCCAAAGGCGGGTACGCAGAGACCCAGTACTTC
NA TRBJ2-5 TRBD1 TRBV11-2 CASSFSGQGETQYF TGTGCCAGCAGCTTTTCCGGACAGGGGGAGACCCAGTACTTC
NA TRBJ2-5 TRBD1 TRBV5-4 CASSSRQGRETQYF TGTGCCAGCAGCAGCCGACAGGGTAGGGAGACCCAGTACTTC
NA TRBJ1-2 NA TRBV3-1/TRBV3-2 CASSSRRRGNYGYTF TGTGCCAGCAGCTCTCGACGGAGGGGTAACTATGGCTACACCTTC
NA TRBJ1-5 TRBD1 TRBV7-9 CASSPATGVSHSNQPQHF TGTGCCAGCAGCCCCGCGACAGGGGTCTCCCATAGCAATCAGCCCCAGCATTTT
NA TRBJ2-5 NA TRBV5-3 CARSLAETQYF TGTGCCAGAAGCTTGGCGGAGACCCAGTACTTC
NA TRBJ1-3 TRBD1 TRBV28 CASRTTTGSGNTIYF TGTGCCAGCAGAACCACGACAGGGTCCGGAAACACCATATATTTT
NA TRBJ1-2 NA TRBV27 CASRPPGGGYGYTF TGTGCCAGCAGGCCCCCGGGAGGGGGCTATGGCTACACCTTC
NA TRBJ1-1 NA TRBV10-1 CASRQGQTNTEAFF TGCGCCAGCAGACAAGGACAGACGAACACTGAAGCTTTCTTT
NA TRBJ2-1 TRBD2 TRBV7-3 CASSCRLADAYNEQFF TGTGCCAGCAGCTGTCGACTAGCGGATGCCTACAATGAGCAGTTCTTC
NA TRBJ1-2 NA TRBV27 CASSIRDGYTF TGTGCCAGCAGTATCCGAGATGGCTACACCTTC
NA TRBJ1-5 NA TRBV3-1/TRBV3-2 CASSQDRGSNQPQHF TGTGCCAGCAGCCAAGACAGGGGAAGCAATCAGCCCCAGCATTTT
NA TRBJ1-3 NA TRBV6-5 CASSNPGQVNTIYF TGTGCCAGCAGTAACCCGGGACAAGTAAACACCATATATTTT
NA TRBJ1-6 NA TRBV24-1 CATSYGPNSPLHF TGTGCCACCAGTTATGGCCCGAATTCACCCCTCCACTTT
many TRBJ1-5 NA TRBV7-2 CASSLEAGRAGQPQHF TGTGCCAGCAGCTTAGAGGCAGGGAGGGCCGGTCAGCCCCAGCATTTT
NA TRBJ1-4 TRBD1 TRBV27 CASRPDRGPTNEKLFF TGTGCCAGCAGGCCTGACAGGGGGCCGACTAATGAAAAACTGTTTTTT
NA TRBJ2-3 NA TRBV6-5 CASTLGLSTDTQYF TGTGCCAGCACCCTTGGACTAAGCACAGATACGCAGTATTTT
once TRBJ1-4 TRBD1 TRBV9 CASRGQGSEKLFF TGTGCCAGCAGGGGACAGGGGAGTGAAAAACTGTTTTTT
NA TRBJ1-1 NA TRBV4-2 CASSQQTGTEAFF TGTGCCAGCAGCCAACAGACAGGCACTGAAGCTTTCTTT
NA TRBJ1-5 NA TRBV5-1 CASSLWGGADQPQHF TGCGCCAGCAGCTTGTGGGGGGGCGCGGATCAGCCCCAGCATTTT
NA TRBJ1-5 TRBD1 TRBV2 CASGQGAGVGSNQPQHF TGTGCCAGCGGACAGGGGGCGGGGGTAGGTAGCAATCAGCCCCAGCATTTT
NA TRBJ1-1 NA TRBV19 CASSNRRMMNTEAFF TGTGCCAGTAGTAACCGGAGGATGATGAACACTGAAGCTTTCTTT
NA TRBJ1-2 TRBD1 TRBV5-6 CASSRQGAANYGYTF TGTGCCAGCAGCCGACAGGGGGCGGCCAACTATGGCTACACCTTC
NA TRBJ1-3 TRBD1 TRBV9 CASSVTPGTGGTGNTIYF TGTGCCAGCAGCGTGACCCCGGGGACAGGCGGCACTGGAAACACCATATATTTT
NA TRBJ1-2 TRBD1 TRBV5-5 CASSLGQGAAGYTF TGTGCCAGCAGCCTGGGACAGGGGGCGGCTGGCTACACCTTC
once TRBJ2-5 NA TRBV4-1 CASSQFSGTEQETQYF TGCGCCAGCAGCCAATTTAGCGGGACAGAACAAGAGACCCAGTACTTC
NA TRBJ1-3 TRBD1 TRBV6-5 CASSAGDRGNTIYF TGTGCCAGCAGCGCAGGGGACAGGGGAAACACCATATATTTT
NA TRBJ2-1 NA TRBV11-1 CASSSVYDDSYNEQFF TGTGCCAGCAGCTCAGTATACGATGACTCCTACAATGAGCAGTTCTTC
NA TRBJ1-2 TRBD1 TRBV5-1 CASSLEGAPEGYTF TGCGCCAGCAGCTTGGAGGGGGCGCCGGAAGGCTACACCTTC
NA TRBJ2-3 NA TRBV24-1 CATAGDGLDTQYF TGTGCCACGGCAGGGGACGGGTTAGATACGCAGTATTTT
NA TRBJ2-6 NA TRBV6-5 CASTRGFAGANVLTF TGTGCCAGCACCCGAGGGTTCGCTGGGGCCAACGTCCTGACTTTC
NA TRBJ1-6 TRBD1 TRBV30 CAWSGQGNSPLHF TGTGCCTGGAGTGGACAGGGTAATTCACCCCTCCACTTT
NA TRBJ1-6 TRBD1 TRBV6-5 CASRSGQGNSPLHF TGTGCCAGCAGATCCGGACAGGGTAATTCACCCCTCCACTTT
NA TRBJ2-5 NA TRBV6-5 CASSFGGVGETQYF TGTGCCAGCAGTTTTGGCGGGGTAGGGGAGACCCAGTACTTC
NA TRBJ2-1 NA TRBV7-8 CASSLGGKYNEQFF TGTGCCAGCAGCTTAGGAGGGAAATACAATGAGCAGTTCTTC
NA TRBJ1-1 NA TRBV6-2/TRBV6-3 CASSPLRGAENTEAFF TGTGCCAGCAGTCCCCTACGCGGGGCGGAGAACACTGAAGCTTTCTTT
NA TRBJ1-5 TRBD1 TRBV19 CATRRDRVGQPQHF TGTGCCACCCGCCGGGACAGGGTCGGTCAGCCCCAGCATTTT
NA TRBJ1-4 TRBD1 TRBV6-1 CASSEASGTGNEKLFF TGTGCCAGCAGTGAAGCTTCCGGGACAGGGAATGAAAAACTGTTTTTT
NA TRBJ2-3 TRBD1 TRBV19 CASSTRDRETDTQYF TGTGCCAGTAGTACCCGGGACAGGGAGACAGATACGCAGTATTTT
NA TRBJ1-3 NA TRBV5-5 CASKRSSGNTIYF TGTGCCAGCAAGAGGAGCTCTGGAAACACCATATATTTT
once TRBJ1-1 NA TRBV12-3/TRBV12-4 CASSLMQDTEAFF TGTGCCAGCAGTTTGATGCAGGACACTGAAGCTTTCTTT
NA TRBJ1-5 NA TRBV5-6 CASSGGGEPQHF TGTGCCAGCAGCGGCGGGGGGGAGCCCCAGCATTTT
NA TRBJ1-2 NA TRBV28 CASYSVGYTF TGTGCCAGCTATAGTGTTGGCTACACCTTC
NA TRBJ1-2 NA TRBV3-1/TRBV3-2 CASSQSPSVRGYTF TGTGCCAGCAGCCAATCACCATCAGTCAGGGGCTACACCTTC
few TRBJ2-3 TRBD1 TRBV10-3 CATLPGTGKSTDTQYF TGTGCCACCCTGCCCGGGACAGGCAAAAGCACAGATACGCAGTATTTT
NA TRBJ2-2 NA TRBV5-4 CTSSLTGNTGELFF TGTACCAGCAGCCTGACAGGAAACACCGGGGAGCTGTTTTTT
few TRBJ1-5 NA TRBV19 CASSVYQNQPQHF TGTGCCAGTAGTGTTTATCAGAATCAGCCCCAGCATTTT
NA TRBJ2-5 TRBD1 TRBV7-9 CATSERTGETQYF TGTGCCACCAGCGAGCGGACAGGGGAGACCCAGTACTTC
NA TRBJ2-2 NA TRBV3-1/TRBV3-2 CASSLTANTGELFF TGTGCCAGCAGCCTCACAGCGAACACCGGGGAGCTGTTTTTT
NA TRBJ1-4 NA TRBV3-1/TRBV3-2 CASSQLLQGRVPATNEKLFF TGTGCCAGCAGCCAACTTCTCCAGGGGAGGGTTCCAGCAACTAATGAAAAACTGTTTTTT
NA TRBJ2-5 TRBD2 TRBV7-9 CASSWTSGGPLGETQYF TGTGCCAGCAGCTGGACTAGCGGGGGCCCTCTAGGAGAGACCCAGTACTTC
many TRBJ2-1 NA TRBV9 CASSPDLQVKQFF TGTGCCAGCAGCCCAGACCTACAGGTGAAGCAGTTCTTC